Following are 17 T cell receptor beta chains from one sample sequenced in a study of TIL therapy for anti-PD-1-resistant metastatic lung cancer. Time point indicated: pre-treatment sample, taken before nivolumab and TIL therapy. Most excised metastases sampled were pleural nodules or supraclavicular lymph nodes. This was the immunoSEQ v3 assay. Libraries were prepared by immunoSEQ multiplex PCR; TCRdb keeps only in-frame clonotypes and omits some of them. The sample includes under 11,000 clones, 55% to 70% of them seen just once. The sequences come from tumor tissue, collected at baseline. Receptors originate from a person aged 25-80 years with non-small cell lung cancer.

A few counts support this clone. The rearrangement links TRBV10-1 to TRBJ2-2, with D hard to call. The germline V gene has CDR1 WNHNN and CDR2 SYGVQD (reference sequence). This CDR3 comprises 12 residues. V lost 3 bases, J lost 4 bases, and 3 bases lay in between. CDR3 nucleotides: TGCGCCAGCAGTGAAGTCACCGGGGAGCTGTTTTTT. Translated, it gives CASSEVTGELFF.

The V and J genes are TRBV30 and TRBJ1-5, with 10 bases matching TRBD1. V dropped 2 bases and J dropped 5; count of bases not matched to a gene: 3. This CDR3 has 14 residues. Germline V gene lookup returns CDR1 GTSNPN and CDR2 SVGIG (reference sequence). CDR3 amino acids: CAWSTGQGDQPQHF. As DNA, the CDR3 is TGTGCCTGGAGTACTGGACAGGGGGATCAGCCCCAGCATTTT.

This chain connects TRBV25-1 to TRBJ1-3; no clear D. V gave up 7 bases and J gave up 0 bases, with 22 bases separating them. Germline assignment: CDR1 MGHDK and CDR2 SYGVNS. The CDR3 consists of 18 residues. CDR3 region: CASTLPLAPVHSGNTIYF. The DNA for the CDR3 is TGTGCCAGCACCCTCCCCCTAGCGCCAGTTCACTCTGGAAACACCATATATTTT.

CDR3 region: CASSQDDRDSPLHF. The CDR3 region has the DNA TGTGCCAGCAGCCAAGATGACAGGGATTCACCCCTCCACTTT. The V call is TRBV14, the J call TRBJ1-6, with TRBD1 matching over 7 bases. The CDR3 sequence is 14 residues long. Germline V gene lookup returns CDR1 SGHDN and CDR2 FVKESK. V trimming: 0 bases; J trimming: 8 bases; junction bases outside the gene matches: 1.

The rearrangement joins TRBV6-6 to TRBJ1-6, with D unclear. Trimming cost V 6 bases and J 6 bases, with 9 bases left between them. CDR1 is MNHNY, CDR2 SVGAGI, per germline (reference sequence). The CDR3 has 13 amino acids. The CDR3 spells CASRKGFNSPLHF. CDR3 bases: TGTGCCAGCAGAAAAGGGTTTAATTCACCCCTCCACTTT.

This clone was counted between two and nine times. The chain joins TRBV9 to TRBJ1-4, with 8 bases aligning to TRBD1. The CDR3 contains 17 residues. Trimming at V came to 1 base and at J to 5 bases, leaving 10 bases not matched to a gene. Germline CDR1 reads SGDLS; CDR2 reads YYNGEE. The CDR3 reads CASSVSGGGQGNEKLFF. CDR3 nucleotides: TGTGCCAGCAGCGTAAGCGGTGGAGGACAGGGAAATGAAAAACTGTTTTTT.

The CDR3 DNA reads as TGTGCCAGCAGCTTAGATCCTAGGTCTGGCGGGGAGCAGTTCTTC. Encoded protein: CASSLDPRSGGEQFF. The J gene is TRBJ2-1, the V gene TRBV11-2; the D gene is possibly TRBD2 (5 bases). The CDR3 length is 15 residues. Germline-derived CDR1 and CDR2 are SGHAT and FQNNGV. V dropped 0 bases and J dropped 10 bases, with 16 bases sitting between them.

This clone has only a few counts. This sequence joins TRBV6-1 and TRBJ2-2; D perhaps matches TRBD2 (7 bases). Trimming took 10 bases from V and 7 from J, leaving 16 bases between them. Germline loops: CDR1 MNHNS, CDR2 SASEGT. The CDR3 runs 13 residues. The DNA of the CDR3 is TGTGCCACCCTCCGGGGGGCAGTCGGGGAGCTGTTTTTT. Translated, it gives CATLRGAVGELFF.

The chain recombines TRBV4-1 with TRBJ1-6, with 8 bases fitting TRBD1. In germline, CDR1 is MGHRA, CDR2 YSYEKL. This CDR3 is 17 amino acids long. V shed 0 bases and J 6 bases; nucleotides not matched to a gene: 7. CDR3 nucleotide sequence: TGCGCCAGCAGCCAAGACCACCAGGGGGCCAGTAATTCACCCCTCCACTTT. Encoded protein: CASSQDHQGASNSPLHF.

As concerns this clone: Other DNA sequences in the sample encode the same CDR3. The CDR3 region has the DNA TGTGCCAGCGGACTAGCGGGGGAAGTCTACGAGCAGTACTTC. Residues: CASGLAGEVYEQYF. The J gene is TRBJ2-7, the V gene TRBV27; 13 nucleotides agree with TRBD2. The CDR3 consists of 14 residues. J lost 3 bases, V lost 8 bases, and 4 bases had no gene match. The germline V gene encodes CDR1 MNHEY and CDR2 SMNVEV (reference sequence).

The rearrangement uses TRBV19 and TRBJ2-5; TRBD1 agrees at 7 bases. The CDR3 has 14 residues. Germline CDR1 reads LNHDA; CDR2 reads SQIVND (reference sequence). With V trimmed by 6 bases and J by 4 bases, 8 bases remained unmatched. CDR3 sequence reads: CASRQTGLGETQYF. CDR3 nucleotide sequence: TGTGCCAGTAGGCAGACAGGGCTGGGAGAGACCCAGTACTTC.

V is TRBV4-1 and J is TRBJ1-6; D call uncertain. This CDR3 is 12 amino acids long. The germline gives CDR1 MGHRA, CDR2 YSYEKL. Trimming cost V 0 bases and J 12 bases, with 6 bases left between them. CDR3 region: CASSQERQPLHF. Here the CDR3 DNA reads TGCGCCAGCAGCCAAGAACGCCAACCCCTCCACTTT.

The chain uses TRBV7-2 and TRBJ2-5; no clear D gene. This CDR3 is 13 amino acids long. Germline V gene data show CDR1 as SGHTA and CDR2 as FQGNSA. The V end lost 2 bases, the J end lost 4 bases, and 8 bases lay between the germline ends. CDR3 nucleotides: TGTGCCAGCAGCTTAATCCTGGGAGAGACCCAGTACTTC. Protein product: CASSLILGETQYF.

The CDR3, as DNA: TGCGCCAGCACCGGGGGCCTGGGGGATACGCAGTATTTT. It encodes CASTGGLGDTQYF. V gene TRBV5-1 combines with J gene TRBJ2-3; either TRBD1 or TRBD2 may fit D (6 bases each). CDR3 length equals 13 residues. CDR1 and CDR2 (germline): SGHRS, YFSETQ. Trimming took 6 bases from V and 6 from J, leaving 14 bases between them.

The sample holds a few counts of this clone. In nucleotides, the CDR3 is TGTGCCAGCTCACCGACGGGAGGGGATAATGAGCAGTTCTTC. This gives the protein CASSPTGGDNEQFF. This chain joins TRBV18 and TRBJ2-1, with TRBD2 matching 8 bases. The CDR3 has 14 amino acids. Per germline, CDR1 KGHSH and CDR2 LQKENI. The trim removed 3 bases at V and 7 bases at J, leaving 5 bases unmatched.

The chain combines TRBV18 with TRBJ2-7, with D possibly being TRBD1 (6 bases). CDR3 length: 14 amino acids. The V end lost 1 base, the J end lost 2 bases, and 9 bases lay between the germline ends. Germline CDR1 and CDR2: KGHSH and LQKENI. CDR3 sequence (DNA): TGTGCCAGCTCACCACTCGCAGGGGCCTACGAGCAGTACTTC. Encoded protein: CASSPLAGAYEQYF.

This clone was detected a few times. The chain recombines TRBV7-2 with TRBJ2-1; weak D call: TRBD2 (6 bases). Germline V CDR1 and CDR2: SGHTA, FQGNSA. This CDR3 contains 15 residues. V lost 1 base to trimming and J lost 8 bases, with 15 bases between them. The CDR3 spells CASSLVGGGYDEQFF. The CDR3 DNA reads TGTGCCAGCAGCTTAGTGGGGGGTGGATATGATGAGCAGTTCTTC.